Following are 29 T cell receptor beta chains from one sample sequenced in a study of beta chain features in type 1 diabetes (dated by TCRdb to 2016 to 2019). Receptor libraries were prepared by the immunoSEQ multiplex PCR assay. The entire isolated RNA was reverse transcribed using the High Capacity cDNA Reverse Transcription Kit, and thus expressed TCRB transcripts were sequenced. TCRdb re-hosts the immuneACCESS table, in-frame sequences only. Its copies lack some clones; in the studies checked, an unresolved V gene accounts for under half of them, and the cause for the rest is not known. The sample table shows a few hundred thousand clones, and 13% to 15% are seen once. The top ten clonotypes cover 6.7% of the sample. Sequencing used central memory CD4+ T cells from blood. The receptors derive from a man between 25 and 39 years old in good health.

This chain uses TRBV6-6 with TRBJ2-2; D uncertain. Germline loops: CDR1 MNHNY, CDR2 SVGAGI (reference sequence). The CDR3 contains 16 residues. V was cut by 7 bases and J by 4 bases, with 19 bases left in between. This CDR3 is CASIWFDSLPTGELFF. The CDR3 DNA reads TGTGCCAGCATTTGGTTTGATAGCCTGCCCACCGGGGAGCTGTTTTTT.

This clone was observed many times. This chain uses TRBV7-9 with TRBJ2-2, with D possibly being TRBD1 (6 bases). V lost 6 bases, J lost 12 bases, and 14 bases lay in between. There are 12 residues in the CDR3. Germline V lookup: CDR1 SEHNR, CDR2 FQNEAQ (reference sequence). The CDR3 region is CASRQHQGKLFF. The CDR3 nucleotides read TGTGCCAGCAGGCAGCATCAGGGGAAGCTGTTTTTT.

Many counts were recorded for this clone. The chain combines TRBV19 with TRBJ1-6; D gene ambiguous. V lost 3 bases and J lost 7, with 10 bases in between. The CDR3 spans 14 residues. The germline gives CDR1 LNHDA, CDR2 SQIVND (reference sequence). The CDR3 DNA reads TGTGCCAGTAGTATCGGCAATGTGAATTCACCCCTCCACTTT. This translates into CASSIGNVNSPLHF.

The chain combines TRBV6-6 with TRBJ2-7, with D perhaps being TRBD1 or TRBD2 (5 bases each). The V gene's germline CDR1 is MNHNY and CDR2 SVGAGI (reference sequence). The CDR3 spans 15 residues. V lost 1 base to trimming and J lost 0 bases, with 10 bases between them. CDR3 in amino acids: CASSYWAGSSYEQYF. CDR3 bases: TGTGCCAGCAGTTACTGGGCAGGGAGCTCCTACGAGCAGTACTTC.

This clone came up a few times. This CDR3 is CASSISSLGYTF. The DNA for the CDR3 is TGTGCCAGTAGTATCAGTAGTCTTGGCTACACCTTC. This chain uses TRBV19 with TRBJ1-2; D ambiguous. Germline V gene lookup returns CDR1 LNHDA and CDR2 SQIVND (reference sequence). The CDR3 covers 12 residues. Trimming removed 3 bases at V and 7 bases at J, with 9 bases between.

This chain uses TRBV10-1 with TRBJ2-5; unclear D gene. The V end lost 0 bases, the J end lost 7 bases, and 9 bases lay between the germline ends. Germline V gene lookup returns CDR1 WNHNN and CDR2 SYGVQD (reference sequence). The CDR3 length is 13 residues. In DNA, the CDR3 is TGCGCCAGCAGTGAGTCGATGTACGGGACCCAGTACTTC. Translated: CASSESMYGTQYF.

This clone was seen more than once but under ten times. The rearrangement uses TRBV5-4 and TRBJ1-2; 8 positions agree with TRBD1. This CDR3 spans 16 amino acids. With V trimmed by 4 bases and J by 4 bases, 12 bases remained unmatched. The V gene's germline CDR1 is SGHNT and CDR2 YYREEE (reference sequence). The CDR3 coding sequence is TGTGCCAGCAGCCTTGCGATGGACAGGGCTGGCTATGGCTACACCTTC. This codes for CASSLAMDRAGYGYTF.

V is TRBV21-1 and J is TRBJ2-1; the table gives TRBD1 as D, unverified against the DNA. TRBV21-1 is a pseudogene. The CDR3 totals 15 residues. CDR3 residues: CASSKWDRTYNEQFF. In nucleotides, the CDR3 is TGTGCCAGCAGCAAATGGGACAGGACCTACAATGAGCAGTTCTTC.

The chain combines TRBV7-2 with TRBJ2-3; the match to TRBD1 covers 7 bases. Germline assignment: CDR1 SGHTA and CDR2 FQGNSA. The trim removed 4 bases at V and 6 bases at J, leaving 10 bases unmatched. This CDR3 region has 15 residues. The CDR3 coding sequence is TGTGCCAGCAGCTCCAGAAGACAGGGCAAGGATACGCAGTATTTT. This translates into CASSSRRQGKDTQYF.

Remarks on this clone: This CDR3 is also generated by other DNA sequences in the sample. The V and J genes are TRBV5-1 and TRBJ2-1; 7 positions agree with TRBD2. Germline assignment: CDR1 SGHRS and CDR2 YFSETQ. The CDR3 is 15 residues long. The ends lost 0 bases at V and 4 bases at J; junction bases unmatched: 4. CDR3 loop: CASSLVGGGYNEQFF. DNA for the CDR3: TGCGCCAGCAGCTTGGTCGGCGGGGGATACAATGAGCAGTTCTTC.

This clone was detected a few times. The chain carries TRBV29-1 and TRBJ2-4, with D unresolved. The CDR3 consists of 14 residues. The ends were cut back, 8 bases at V and 0 bases at J, with 14 bases in the middle. Germline V gives CDR1 SQVTM, CDR2 ANQGSEA. This CDR3 reads CSTQETLAKNIQYF. Here the CDR3 DNA reads TGCAGCACGCAGGAGACTTTAGCCAAAAACATTCAGTACTTC.

This clone has just a few counts. The chain joins TRBV19 to TRBJ1-2, with 8 bases matching TRBD1. The germline V gene encodes CDR1 LNHDA and CDR2 SQIVND (reference sequence). The CDR3 contains 13 residues. Trimming removed 2 bases from V and 8 bases from J; junction bases left unmatched: 4. The CDR3 is CASSITGQGGYTF. Written as DNA, the CDR3 is TGTGCCAGTAGTATAACCGGACAGGGAGGCTACACCTTC.

This clone was counted ten times or more. The rearrangement uses TRBV10-3 and TRBJ2-5; D might be TRBD1 (5 bases). V shed 0 bases and J shed 5 bases, with 13 bases lying between them. The CDR3 consists of 15 residues. Looked up from germline, CDR1 is ENHRY and CDR2 is SYGVKD. This chain's CDR3 is CAISESGTGHETQYF. In nucleotides, the CDR3 is TGTGCCATCAGTGAGTCCGGAACAGGCCACGAGACCCAGTACTTC.

The chain is built from TRBV7-2 and TRBJ2-3, with D tentatively TRBD2 (6 bases). The CDR3 loop spans 13 amino acids. The germline V gene encodes CDR1 SGHTA and CDR2 FQGNSA. Trimming removed 7 bases from V and 5 bases from J, with 13 bases in between. The CDR3: CASTGGWGDTQYF. The CDR3 DNA is TGTGCCAGCACCGGGGGTTGGGGAGATACGCAGTATTTT.

This clone has only a few counts. The V and J genes are TRBV10-3 and TRBJ1-5, with 7 bases aligning to TRBD1. V was clipped by 10 bases and J by 7 bases; unmatched bases: 13. Germline CDR1 and CDR2: ENHRY and SYGVKD. This CDR3 has 14 residues. In nucleotides, the CDR3 is TGTGCCAGCAGGGGGGCTGGGAAGGAACAGCCCCAGCATTTT. Protein: CASRGAGKEQPQHF.

The rearrangement joins TRBV7-9 to TRBJ2-1; TRBD1 or TRBD2 may be the D gene (5 bases each). V lost 9 bases, J lost 12 bases, and 24 bases lay in between. This CDR3 has 14 residues. CDR1 is SEHNR, CDR2 FQNEAQ, per germline (reference sequence). CDR3: CASSPHSGFTGQFF. In DNA form, the CDR3 reads TGTGCCAGTAGTCCGCACTCGGGGTTCACAGGGCAGTTCTTC.

The gene calls are TRBV13 and TRBJ2-2; D possibly matches TRBD1 or TRBD2 (5 bases each). Trimming left V 7 bases short and J 6 bases short, with 15 bases between. This CDR3 contains 14 residues. Germline-derived CDR1 and CDR2 are PRHDT and FYEKMQ (reference sequence). The CDR3, as DNA: TGTGCCAGCAATCCCCGAGGGGCACCCGGGGAGCTGTTTTTT. Translating gives CASNPRGAPGELFF.

This clone was detected only a few times. This chain links TRBV5-1 with TRBJ1-4; 7 bases fit TRBD1. Germline V gives CDR1 SGHRS, CDR2 YFSETQ. Unmatched junction bases numbered 12, after V lost 3 bases and J lost 10 bases. The CDR3 length is 15 residues. The DNA of the CDR3 is TGCGCCAGCAGCTGGCGAACAGGGGATGGTGGAAAACTGTTTTTT. Translation gives CASSWRTGDGGKLFF.

This clone has just a few counts. The V call is TRBV5-4, the J call TRBJ2-5, with D hard to call. CDR3 length equals 13 residues. CDR1 and CDR2 from the germline V gene are SGHNT and YYREEE (reference sequence). V lost 0 bases, J lost 5 bases, and 8 bases lay in between. In DNA, the CDR3 is TGTGCCAGCAGCTTGGACCTGGGGGAGACCCAGTACTTC. This sequence encodes CASSLDLGETQYF.

This clone has a handful of counts. DNA for the CDR3: TGTGCCACCAGCAGAGAGCAGGCTGTGAGCTCTGGAAACACCATATATTTT. Its protein product is CATSREQAVSSGNTIYF. The chain combines TRBV15 with TRBJ1-3; D gene uncertain. V was shortened by 0 bases and J by 0 bases, with 12 bases between the two germline ends. In germline, CDR1 is LNHNV, CDR2 YYDKDF (reference sequence). This CDR3 region has 17 residues.

The table lists this clone with a few counts. The chain couples TRBV4-3 to TRBJ2-4; 12 nucleotides align to TRBD2. The CDR3 has 16 residues. Germline CDR1 is LGHNA and CDR2 is YSLEER. V trimming: 0 bases; J trimming: 5 bases; junction bases outside the gene matches: 2. The CDR3: CASSQDLAGGQNIQYF. CDR3 sequence (DNA): TGCGCCAGCAGCCAAGATCTAGCGGGGGGGCAAAACATTCAGTACTTC.

This clone was detected only a few times. The chain employs TRBV27 and TRBJ1-1, with 8 bases matching TRBD1. J was trimmed by 3 bases and V by 3 bases; bases with no gene match: 3. CDR1 is MNHEY, CDR2 SMNVEV, per germline (reference sequence). The CDR3 totals 14 residues. The CDR3 is CASSFRGPDTEAFF. CDR3 bases: TGTGCCAGCAGTTTCAGGGGGCCGGACACTGAAGCTTTCTTT.

This clone was counted many times. The chain couples TRBV29-1 to TRBJ1-2, with D perhaps matching TRBD1 (6 bases). V was cut by 5 bases and J by 6 bases, with 19 bases left in between. Germline V gene lookup returns CDR1 SQVTM and CDR2 ANQGSEA. This CDR3 comprises 14 residues. For the CDR3, the DNA is TGCAGCGTTTCTCCGGGACACCGAAGCAATGGCTACACCTTC. Amino acid sequence: CSVSPGHRSNGYTF.

The V call is TRBV19, the J call TRBJ1-4; D not resolved. In germline, CDR1 is LNHDA, CDR2 SQIVND (reference sequence). This CDR3 has 14 amino acids. Trimming cost V 3 bases and J 5 bases, with 10 bases left between them. In nucleotides, the CDR3 is TGTGCCAGTAGTATGTGGGGTTCCAATGAAAAACTGTTTTTT. Translation gives CASSMWGSNEKLFF.

This clone has just a few counts. The chain is built from TRBV7-8 and TRBJ2-5; 7 bases line up with TRBD2. The V segment lost 4 bases and the J segment 7 bases; nucleotides outside the gene matches: 12. CDR1 SGHVS and CDR2 FQNEAQ come from the germline V gene. The CDR3 covers 15 residues. CDR3: CASSWGLSGLGTQYF. The CDR3, as DNA: TGTGCCAGCAGCTGGGGACTATCGGGCCTAGGGACCCAGTACTTC.

The chain is built from TRBV21-1 and TRBJ1-5; TRBD1 reflects the table's D call only, with no check against the DNA. TRBV21-1 is classified as a pseudogene. The CDR3 loop spans 16 amino acids. For the CDR3, the DNA is TGTGCCAGCAGCAAAGCCTCCTGGACAACCTCCTGGCCCCAGCATTTT. Amino acids: CASSKASWTTSWPQHF.

This clone was observed many times. The V gene is TRBV9, the J gene TRBJ2-2; no definite D call. CDR3 length equals 15 residues. Germline assignment: CDR1 SGDLS and CDR2 YYNGEE. V dropped 0 bases and J dropped 1 base, with 7 bases sitting between them. The CDR3, as DNA: TGTGCCAGCAGCGTAGGTGTGGGGAACACCGGGGAGCTGTTTTTT. It yields the protein CASSVGVGNTGELFF.

This clone was recorded a few times. The rearrangement joins TRBV6-6 to TRBJ2-3; 9 nucleotides agree with TRBD2. V shed 5 bases, J shed 5 bases, and the junction held 8 bases outside the gene matches. Per the germline V gene, CDR1 is MNHNY and CDR2 is SVGAGI (reference sequence). This CDR3 spans 15 amino acids. Written as DNA, the CDR3 is TGTGCCAGCAGTAAAACAGCGGGGGGCAAAGATACGCAGTATTTT. Protein product: CASSKTAGGKDTQYF.

This chain links TRBV18 with TRBJ1-1, with D uncertain. CDR3 length equals 15 residues. Trimming cost V 7 bases and J 7 bases, with 22 bases left between them. Germline values: CDR1 KGHSH, CDR2 LQKENI. This CDR3 is CASCYGQAGGIEAFF. Here the CDR3 DNA reads TGTGCCAGCTGTTATGGTCAAGCTGGTGGCATTGAAGCTTTCTTT.